This T cell receptor beta chain was found in a study of PD-1 blockade in classical Hodgkin lymphoma. Time point of the sample: cycle 4 day 1 (C4D1), after five to seven weeks of nivolumab. With no exception, relapse followed autologous stem cell transplantation in all patients, and brentuximab vedotin exposure varied. The CD4+ T cells used were purified from thawed PBMCs through magnetic negative selection. TCRdb keeps only in-frame clones here, not all; method: immunoSEQ multiplex PCR. The repertoire holds 25,000 to 35,000 clones, roughly 80% seen once, with 0.57% in the top ten. This CDR3 comprises 13 residues. V lost 4 bases, J lost 3 bases, and 9 bases lay in between. Germline lookup yields CDR1 MNHEY and CDR2 SVGAGI. Study conclusions and caveats: Exclusion applied to patients who initiated nivolumab less than 1 year following ASCT.

Regarding this clone: Antigen: not known.

This sequence was found in a human donor with classical Hodgkin lymphoma. The chain is built from TRBV6-5 and TRBJ1-1; D is unclear. The source was CD4+ T cells from blood, collected before the fourth cycle of nivolumab. CDR3 in amino acids: CASSFLYDTEAFF. As DNA, the CDR3 is TGTGCCAGCAGTTTTTTGTATGACACTGAAGCTTTCTTT.